This T cell receptor beta chain stems from a study of a mutant IDH1 vaccine in newly diagnosed glioma. Study summary: Eight vaccinations reached patients in weeks 1, 3, 5, 7, 11, 15, 19 and 23. Antecedent treatment encompassed radiotherapy, temozolomide, or their combination; the majority received both. Radiotherapy alone preceded vaccination by 4-6 weeks; alternatively, vaccination started with temozolomide cycles. Notes on the study in general: Pseudoprogression apparently lacked any relation to changes in top peripheral T cell clonotypes.

Clones were read by immunoSEQ multiplex PCR, and TCRdb kept only the in-frame ones, dropping some. The data show 30,000 to 40,000 clones, around 84% seen once. The CDR3 has 14 amino acids. J gave up 4 bases and V 0 bases, and 4 bases lay outside the gene matches. Germline CDR1 SGDLS, CDR2 YYNGEE. About this clone: Its cognate antigen is unknown.

Time point meaning: week 11, during vaccination. Vaccine doses each comprised 300 ug of mutant IDH1 20-mer peptide, with topical imiquimod. The receptor comes from a man aged 35 to 55 with glioma. This chain uses TRBV9 with TRBJ2-7; TRBD2 aligns across 7 bases. Sample: PBMCs, taken from a glioma patient whose treatment included an IDH1 peptide vaccine. CDR3 protein: CASSVGREWYEQYF. CDR3 DNA sequence: TGTGCCAGCAGCGTAGGGCGGGAGTGGTACGAGCAGTACTTC.